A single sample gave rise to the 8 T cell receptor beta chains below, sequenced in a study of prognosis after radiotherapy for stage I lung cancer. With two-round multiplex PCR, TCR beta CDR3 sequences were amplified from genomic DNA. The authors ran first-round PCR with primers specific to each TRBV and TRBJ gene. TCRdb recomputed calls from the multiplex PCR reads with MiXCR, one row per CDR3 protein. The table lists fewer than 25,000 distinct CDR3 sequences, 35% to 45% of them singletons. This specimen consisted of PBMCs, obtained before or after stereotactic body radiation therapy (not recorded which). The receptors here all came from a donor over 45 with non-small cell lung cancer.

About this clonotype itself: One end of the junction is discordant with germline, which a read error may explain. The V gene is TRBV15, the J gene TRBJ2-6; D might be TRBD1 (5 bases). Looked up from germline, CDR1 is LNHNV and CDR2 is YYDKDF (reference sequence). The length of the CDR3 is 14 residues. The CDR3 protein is CATSRSSGANALTF. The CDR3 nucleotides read TGTGCCACCTCTAGGAGCTCTGGGGCCAACGCCCTGACTTTC.

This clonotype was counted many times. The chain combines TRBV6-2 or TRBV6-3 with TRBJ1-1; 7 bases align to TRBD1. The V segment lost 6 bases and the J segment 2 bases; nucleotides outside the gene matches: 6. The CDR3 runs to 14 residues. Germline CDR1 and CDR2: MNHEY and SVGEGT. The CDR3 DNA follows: TGTGCCAGCAGGTTCGGGACAGCTAACACTGAAGCTTTCTTT. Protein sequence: CASRFGTANTEAFF.

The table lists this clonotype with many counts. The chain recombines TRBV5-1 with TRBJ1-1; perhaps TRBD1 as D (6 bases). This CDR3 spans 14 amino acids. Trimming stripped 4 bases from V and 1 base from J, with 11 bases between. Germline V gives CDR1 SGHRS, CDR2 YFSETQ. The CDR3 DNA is TGCGCCAGCAGCAGGACAGTAAAGAACACTGAAGCTTTCTTT. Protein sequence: CASSRTVKNTEAFF.

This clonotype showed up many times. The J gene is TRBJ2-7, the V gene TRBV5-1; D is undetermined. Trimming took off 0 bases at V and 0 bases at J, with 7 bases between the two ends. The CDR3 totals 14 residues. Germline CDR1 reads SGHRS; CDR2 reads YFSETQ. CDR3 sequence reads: CASSLASSSYEQYF. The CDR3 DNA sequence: TGCGCCAGCAGCTTGGCCTCCAGCTCCTACGAGCAGTACTTC. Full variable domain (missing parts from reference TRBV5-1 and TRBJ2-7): KAGVTQTPRYLIKTRGQQVTLSCSPISGHRSVSWYQQTPGQGLQFLFEYFSETQRNKGNFPGRFSGRQFSNSRSEMNVSTLELGDSALYLCASSLASSSYEQYFGPGTRLTVT.

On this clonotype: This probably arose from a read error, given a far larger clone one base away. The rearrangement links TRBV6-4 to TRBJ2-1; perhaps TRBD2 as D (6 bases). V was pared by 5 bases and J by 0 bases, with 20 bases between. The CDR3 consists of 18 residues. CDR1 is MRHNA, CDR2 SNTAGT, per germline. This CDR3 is CASSLLGLSPLSYNEQFF. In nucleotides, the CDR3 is TGTGCCAGCAGTTTGCTAGGACTATCGCCCCTCTCCTACAATGAGCAGTTCTTC.

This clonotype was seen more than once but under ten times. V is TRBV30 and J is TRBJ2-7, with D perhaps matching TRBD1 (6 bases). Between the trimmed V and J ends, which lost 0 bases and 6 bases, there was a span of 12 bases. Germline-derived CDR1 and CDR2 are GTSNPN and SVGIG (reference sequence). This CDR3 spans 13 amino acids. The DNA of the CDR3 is TGTGCCTGGAGTGTACAGGGCAGGGCCGAGCAGTACTTC. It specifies CAWSVQGRAEQYF.

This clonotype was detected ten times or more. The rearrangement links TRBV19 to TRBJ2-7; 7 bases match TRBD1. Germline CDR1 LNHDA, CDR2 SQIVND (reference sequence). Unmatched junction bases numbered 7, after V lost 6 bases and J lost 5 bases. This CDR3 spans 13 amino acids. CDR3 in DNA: TGTGCCAGTAGAAACCGACAGGGAGACGAGCAGTACTTC. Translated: CASRNRQGDEQYF.

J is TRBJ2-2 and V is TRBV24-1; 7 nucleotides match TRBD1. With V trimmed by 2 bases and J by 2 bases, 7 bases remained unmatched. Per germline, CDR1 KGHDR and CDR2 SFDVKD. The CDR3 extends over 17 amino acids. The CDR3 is CATSDSPGTDNTGELFF. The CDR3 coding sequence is TGTGCCACCAGTGATTCCCCCGGGACAGATAACACCGGGGAGCTGTTTTTT.